This TCR beta chain was captured by sequencing in a study of shared clonotypes between healthy human individuals. Study-wide context: Three plates were used per donor for CD4 naive, three for CD4 memory, two for CD8 naive and one for CD8 memory.

About 30,000 T cell genomes (around 190 ng DNA) went into each sorted-subset replicate. Clones were sequenced by immunoSEQ multiplex PCR, and TCRdb holds only the in-frame ones, with some missing. The table shows hundreds of thousands of clones, with around 96% occurring only once. Positive CCR7 selection of CD45RO-negative cells yielded the naive CD8 cells, and terminally differentiated effector memory CD45RA+ cells were excluded. Study-level results: Clonotype sharing across donors was expected to vary with sequencing depth. Rarefaction revealed incomplete sorted-subset sequencing despite large depth.

The germline gives CDR1 SNHLY, CDR2 FYNNEI. Between the trimmed V and J ends, which lost 6 bases and 4 bases, there was a span of 13 bases. The CDR3 runs to 13 residues. Notes on this clone: The target antigen is unknown.

The V and J genes are TRBV2 and TRBJ2-7; perhaps TRBD1 as D (5 bases). This TCR was recovered from a woman in her thirties in good health. Sequences were obtained from naive CD8+ T cells sorted from blood. The CDR3 bases are TGTGCCAGCAGCTCAGGGCCCTCTTACGAGCAGTACTTC. This translates into CASSSGPSYEQYF. The full variable domain, rest sourced from reference TRBV2 and TRBJ2-7, is EPEVTQTPSHQVTQMGQEVILRCVPISNHLYFYWYRQILGQKVEFLVSFYNNEISEKSEIFDDQFSVERPDGSNFTLKIRSTKLEDSAMYFCASSSGPSYEQYFGPGTRLTVT.